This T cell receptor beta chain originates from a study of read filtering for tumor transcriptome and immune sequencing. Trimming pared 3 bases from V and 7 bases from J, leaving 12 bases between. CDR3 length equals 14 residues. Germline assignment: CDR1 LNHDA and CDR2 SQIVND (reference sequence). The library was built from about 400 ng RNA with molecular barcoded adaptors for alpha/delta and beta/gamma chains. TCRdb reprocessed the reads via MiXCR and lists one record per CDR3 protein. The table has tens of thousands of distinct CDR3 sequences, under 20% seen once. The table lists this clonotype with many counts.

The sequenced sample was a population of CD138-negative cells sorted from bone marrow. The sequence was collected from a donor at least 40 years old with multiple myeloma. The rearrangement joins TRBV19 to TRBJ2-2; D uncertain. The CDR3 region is CASSMFFTGGELFF. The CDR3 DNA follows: TGTGCCAGTAGTATGTTTTTTACGGGCGGGGAGCTGTTTTTT.